This passage covers 25 T cell receptor beta chains from one sample sequenced in a study of blood T cell repertoires in COVID-19. Produced via immunoSEQ multiplex PCR; TCRdb's table is partial and in-frame only. The repertoire consists of roughly 120,000 clones, with around 79% occurring once and the leading ten covering roughly 2.7%. Input material: peripheral blood. All receptors derive from a man in his fifties or sixties with acute or convalescent COVID-19.

The chain uses TRBV28 and TRBJ2-5; the match to TRBD2 covers 12 bases. In germline, CDR1 is MDHEN, CDR2 SYDVKM. The CDR3 runs to 17 residues. Trimming removed 5 bases from V and 1 base from J; junction bases left unmatched: 8. The CDR3 spells CASSTPWTSGIQETQYF. The CDR3 nucleotides read TGTGCCAGCAGTACCCCTTGGACTAGCGGGATCCAAGAGACCCAGTACTTC. Full variable domain (outside the CDR3, taken from reference TRBV28 and TRBJ2-5): DVKVTQSSRYLVKRTGEKVFLECVQDMDHENMFWYRQDPGLGLRLIYFSYDVKMKEKGDIPEGYSVSREKKERFSLILESASTNQTSMYLCASSTPWTSGIQETQYFGPGTRLLVL.

The rearrangement joins TRBV27 to TRBJ1-4, with 9 nucleotides matching TRBD1. Germline trimming cut 4 bases from V and 8 bases from J; bases unmatched to any gene: 5. CDR3 length equals 14 residues. The germline gives CDR1 MNHEY, CDR2 SMNVEV (reference sequence). As DNA, the CDR3 is TGTGCCAGCAGTTCGAACAGGGGGCAAGAAAAACTGTTTTTT. Amino acids: CASSSNRGQEKLFF. The full variable domain, its missing parts supplied by reference TRBV27 and TRBJ1-4, is EAQVTQNPRYLITVTGKKLTVTCSQNMNHEYMSWYRQDPGLGLRQIYYSMNVEVTDKGDVPEGYKVSRKEKRNFPLILESPSPNQTSLYFCASSSNRGQEKLFFGSGTQLSVL.

The chain has TRBV7-9 and TRBJ2-7, with 9 nucleotides matching TRBD2. From germline, CDR1 is SEHNR and CDR2 FQNEAQ (reference sequence). This CDR3 contains 14 residues. V dropped 1 base and J dropped 4; count of bases not matched to a gene: 2. CDR3 sequence: CASSLGGRGYEQYF. The CDR3 DNA is TGTGCCAGCAGCTTAGGCGGGAGGGGTTACGAGCAGTACTTC.

The V and J genes are TRBV10-2 and TRBJ1-5, with no clear D. The CDR3 loop spans 14 amino acids. V was clipped by 6 bases and J by 7 bases, with 16 bases between them. The germline gives CDR1 WSHSY, CDR2 SAAADI. The CDR3 spells CASSEGGPGQPQHF. CDR3 bases: TGCGCCAGCAGCGAAGGAGGGCCTGGACAGCCCCAGCATTTT.

The rearrangement links TRBV5-1 to TRBJ2-7; TRBD1 matches 7 bases. The CDR3 runs 14 residues. J lost 4 bases, V lost 4 bases, and 8 bases had no gene match. Germline V CDR1 and CDR2: SGHRS, YFSETQ. This CDR3 is CASSVSGTVYEQYF. The CDR3 nucleotides read TGCGCCAGCAGCGTGTCCGGGACAGTTTACGAGCAGTACTTC. The full variable domain, its missing parts supplied by reference TRBV5-1 and TRBJ2-7, is KAGVTQTPRYLIKTRGQQVTLSCSPISGHRSVSWYQQTPGQGLQFLFEYFSETQRNKGNFPGRFSGRQFSNSRSEMNVSTLELGDSALYLCASSVSGTVYEQYFGPGTRLTVT.

The chain recombines TRBV7-9 with TRBJ2-5; D possibly corresponds to TRBD2 (6 bases). This CDR3 is 14 amino acids long. Trimming removed 6 bases at V and 2 bases at J, with 13 bases between. The germline CDR1 and CDR2 sequences are SEHNR and FQNEAQ (reference sequence). CDR3 in amino acids: CASSLDYSQETQYF. CDR3 nucleotides: TGTGCCAGCAGTTTGGACTATTCACAAGAGACCCAGTACTTC.

V usage is TRBV11-2 and J usage is TRBJ2-1; no definite D call. The CDR3 extends over 15 amino acids. Germline assignment: CDR1 SGHAT and CDR2 FQNNGV. V dropped 1 base and J dropped 9 bases, with 16 bases sitting between them. CDR3 sequence: CASSLGWSVLGEQFF. DNA of the CDR3: TGTGCCAGCAGCTTAGGTTGGAGCGTCTTAGGTGAGCAGTTCTTC.

The chain's CDR3 is CASSWGGEGNYEQYF. The CDR3 DNA follows: TGCGCCAGCAGCTGGGGAGGAGAAGGGAACTACGAGCAGTACTTC. The V gene is TRBV5-1, the J gene TRBJ2-7; a weak D match, TRBD2 (6 bases). The CDR3 sequence is 15 residues long. V dropped 3 bases and J dropped 3 bases, with 16 bases sitting between them. Germline loops: CDR1 SGHRS, CDR2 YFSETQ.

The rearrangement uses TRBV7-3 and TRBJ2-2; 7 bases are shared with TRBD1. V lost 4 bases, J lost 7 bases, and 6 bases stayed unmatched. CDR3 size: 14 residues. Germline CDR1 SGHTA, CDR2 FQGTGA. Here the CDR3 reads CASSSDAGGGELFF. The CDR3 nucleotides are TGTGCCAGCAGCTCGGACGCAGGGGGCGGGGAGCTGTTTTTT.

V and J are TRBV5-5 and TRBJ2-1, with a weak D call TRBD2 (5 bases). This CDR3 contains 15 residues. V shed 0 bases and J shed 8 bases, with 15 bases lying between them. Germline V CDR1 and CDR2: SGHKS, YYEKEE (reference sequence). CDR3: CASSLVSLAIYEQFF. The CDR3 DNA follows: TGTGCCAGCAGCTTGGTATCTCTAGCAATCTATGAGCAGTTCTTC.

The rearrangement links TRBV7-2 to TRBJ2-7; TRBD1 aligns across 8 bases. The CDR3 contains 13 residues. Per germline, CDR1 SGHTA and CDR2 FQGNSA. The V and J ends lost 6 bases and 4 bases, in that order; junction bases with no gene match: 5. CDR3 DNA: TGTGCCAGCAGTCACGACAGGGGTTACGAGCAGTACTTC. It encodes CASSHDRGYEQYF.

This chain uses TRBV15 with TRBJ2-1; 10 positions match TRBD2. CDR3 size: 15 residues. Trimming cost V 3 bases and J 3 bases; bases outside gene matches: 2. Germline V gives CDR1 LNHNV, CDR2 YYDKDF (reference sequence). CDR3 DNA: TGTGCCACCAGCAGGGCTAGCGGGGGCTACAATGAGCAGTTCTTC. This codes for CATSRASGGYNEQFF.

Points on this clone: The junction and the germline gene differ at one end; a read error may be behind it. The genes are TRBV7-9 and TRBJ2-3; perhaps TRBD2 as D (5 bases). This CDR3 comprises 15 residues. CDR1 and CDR2 (germline): SEHNR, FQNEAQ (reference sequence). The CDR3 bases are TGTGCCAGCACCTTACGGGGAGCTAGCACAGATACGCAGTATTTT. This translates into CASTLRGASTDTQYF.

The CDR3 sequence is CASRPGFQETQYF. CDR3 bases: TGTGCCAGCAGGCCGGGGTTTCAAGAGACCCAGTACTTC. V is TRBV6-5 and J is TRBJ2-5, with D possibly TRBD2 on 5 matching bases. The CDR3 runs 13 residues. Germline loops: CDR1 MNHEY, CDR2 SVGAGI. V lost 6 bases to trimming and J lost 2 bases, with 10 bases between them.

This chain uses TRBV4-1 with TRBJ1-6, with D unresolved. Germline CDR1 is MGHRA and CDR2 is YSYEKL. CDR3 length: 14 residues. Trimming shortened V by 0 bases and J by 7 bases, and 7 bases separated the two germline ends. CDR3 sequence reads: CASSQDRVNSPLHF. In DNA, the CDR3 is TGCGCCAGCAGCCAAGATCGGGTCAATTCACCCCTCCACTTT.

CDR3 loop: CARTGSNYGYTF. The CDR3 bases are TGTGCCAGGACAGGGTCTAACTATGGCTACACCTTC. The chain carries TRBV30 and TRBJ1-2; 8 bases are a match to TRBD1. Germline assignment: CDR1 GTSNPN and CDR2 SVGIG (reference sequence). Unmatched junction bases numbered 2, after V lost 8 bases and J lost 0 bases. The CDR3 runs to 12 residues.

The genes are TRBV7-3 and TRBJ2-3; 13 bases agree with TRBD2. Trimming removed 5 bases from V and 4 bases from J; junction bases left unmatched: 6. The CDR3 covers 16 residues. Germline CDR1 reads SGHTA; CDR2 reads FQGTGA. This CDR3 is CASSLGTSGAPDTQYF. CDR3 bases: TGTGCCAGCAGCCTCGGGACTAGCGGGGCCCCAGATACGCAGTATTTT.

The J gene is TRBJ2-3, the V gene TRBV6-5, with D perhaps matching TRBD1 (6 bases). Trimming took 11 bases from V and 2 from J, leaving 17 bases between them. Germline V gene sequence: CDR1 MNHEY, CDR2 SVGAGI. The CDR3 totals 14 residues. This CDR3 is CAPPEGDPTDTQYF. DNA for the CDR3: TGTGCCCCCCCTGAGGGGGACCCCACAGATACGCAGTATTTT.

This chain connects TRBV30 to TRBJ1-6; D gene uncertain. V lost 1 base to trimming and J lost 6 bases, with 10 bases between them. The length of the CDR3 is 14 residues. CDR1 is GTSNPN and CDR2 is SVGIG in the germline V gene (reference sequence). CDR3 protein: CAWSAIHLNSPLHF. CDR3 nucleotide sequence: TGTGCCTGGAGTGCGATACACCTTAATTCACCCCTCCACTTT.

The J gene is TRBJ2-7, the V gene TRBV11-2; a possible D gene is TRBD2 (5 bases). Germline V gene data show CDR1 as SGHAT and CDR2 as FQNNGV. CDR3 size: 15 residues. The V and J ends lost 1 base and 4 bases respectively, with 14 bases between them. CDR3 sequence (DNA): TGTGCCAGCAGCTTAGCCGCGGGCGGATTTTACGAGCAGTACTTC. Translating gives CASSLAAGGFYEQYF.

V and J are TRBV15 and TRBJ1-2; 10 positions agree with TRBD1. The germline V gene has CDR1 LNHNV and CDR2 YYDKDF (reference sequence). This CDR3 is built from 14 residues. Trimming removed 5 bases from V and 8 bases from J; junction bases left unmatched: 8. The CDR3 DNA follows: TGTGCCACCAGCTCGGGACAGGGGATGGGAGGCTACACCTTC. Translated, it gives CATSSGQGMGGYTF.

The chain joins TRBV6-1 to TRBJ2-7; 12 bases match TRBD2. V lost 1 base, J lost 6 bases, and 7 bases stayed unmatched. This CDR3 is built from 16 residues. Germline CDR1 MNHNS, CDR2 SASEGT. CDR3 coding DNA: TGTGCCAGCAGTGAAGGGACTAGCGGGACTTGGATCGAGCAGTACTTC. Translation: CASSEGTSGTWIEQYF.

V and J are TRBV9 and TRBJ2-1, with TRBD2 matching over 13 bases. The V gene end was trimmed by 4 bases and the J gene end by 2 bases; junction bases not matched to a gene: 3. This CDR3 comprises 16 residues. CDR1 and CDR2 from the germline V gene are SGDLS and YYNGEE. The CDR3 DNA follows: TGTGCCAGCAGCTTAACTAGCGGGGGGGCCTACAATGAGCAGTTCTTC. As protein: CASSLTSGGAYNEQFF. The variable domain in full, completed from reference TRBV9 and TRBJ2-1, reads DSGVTQTPKHLITATGQRVTLRCSPRSGDLSVYWYQQSLDQGLQFLIQYYNGEERAKGNILERFSAQQFPDLHSELNLSSLELGDSALYFCASSLTSGGAYNEQFFGPGTRLTVL.

This clone was found once. The CDR3: CSASPLAGAGELFF. The DNA of the CDR3 is TGCAGTGCTAGTCCGCTAGCGGGGGCCGGGGAGCTGTTTTTT. The chain joins TRBV20-1 to TRBJ2-2; 10 nucleotides match TRBD2. V shed 3 bases and J 6 bases; nucleotides not matched to a gene: 4. Germline assignment: CDR1 DFQATT and CDR2 SNEGSKA (reference sequence). The CDR3 runs to 14 residues.

The rearrangement links TRBV28 to TRBJ2-5; no firm D call. Trimming removed 2 bases at V and 5 bases at J, with 15 bases between. CDR3 size: 15 residues. Germline assignment: CDR1 MDHEN and CDR2 SYDVKM. The CDR3 DNA is TGTGCCAGCAGTTTACTCTCACTCCTGGAGGAGACCCAGTACTTC. Translated, it gives CASSLLSLLEETQYF.